This T cell receptor beta chain was sequenced in a study of T cells in tumors and immune-related adverse events. The CDR3 is 16 amino acids. Germline V lookup: CDR1 ENHRY, CDR2 SYGVKD. The trim removed 8 bases at V and 2 bases at J, leaving 7 bases unmatched. Measured with immunoSEQ multiplex PCR; TCRdb has only the in-frame clones, and not every one. The repertoire holds more than 20,000 clones, 80% to 95% seen once, with approximately 1.5% in the top ten. Material: lymph node tissue, obtained from a patient treated with anti-PD-1 therapy. The chain recombines TRBV10-3 with TRBJ2-3; 13 positions agree with TRBD2. The sequence was collected from a female donor with metastatic renal cell carcinoma. CDR3: CAIGLAGVSHTDTQYF. The CDR3 nucleotides are TGTGCCATCGGACTAGCGGGGGTGTCCCACACAGATACGCAGTATTTT.